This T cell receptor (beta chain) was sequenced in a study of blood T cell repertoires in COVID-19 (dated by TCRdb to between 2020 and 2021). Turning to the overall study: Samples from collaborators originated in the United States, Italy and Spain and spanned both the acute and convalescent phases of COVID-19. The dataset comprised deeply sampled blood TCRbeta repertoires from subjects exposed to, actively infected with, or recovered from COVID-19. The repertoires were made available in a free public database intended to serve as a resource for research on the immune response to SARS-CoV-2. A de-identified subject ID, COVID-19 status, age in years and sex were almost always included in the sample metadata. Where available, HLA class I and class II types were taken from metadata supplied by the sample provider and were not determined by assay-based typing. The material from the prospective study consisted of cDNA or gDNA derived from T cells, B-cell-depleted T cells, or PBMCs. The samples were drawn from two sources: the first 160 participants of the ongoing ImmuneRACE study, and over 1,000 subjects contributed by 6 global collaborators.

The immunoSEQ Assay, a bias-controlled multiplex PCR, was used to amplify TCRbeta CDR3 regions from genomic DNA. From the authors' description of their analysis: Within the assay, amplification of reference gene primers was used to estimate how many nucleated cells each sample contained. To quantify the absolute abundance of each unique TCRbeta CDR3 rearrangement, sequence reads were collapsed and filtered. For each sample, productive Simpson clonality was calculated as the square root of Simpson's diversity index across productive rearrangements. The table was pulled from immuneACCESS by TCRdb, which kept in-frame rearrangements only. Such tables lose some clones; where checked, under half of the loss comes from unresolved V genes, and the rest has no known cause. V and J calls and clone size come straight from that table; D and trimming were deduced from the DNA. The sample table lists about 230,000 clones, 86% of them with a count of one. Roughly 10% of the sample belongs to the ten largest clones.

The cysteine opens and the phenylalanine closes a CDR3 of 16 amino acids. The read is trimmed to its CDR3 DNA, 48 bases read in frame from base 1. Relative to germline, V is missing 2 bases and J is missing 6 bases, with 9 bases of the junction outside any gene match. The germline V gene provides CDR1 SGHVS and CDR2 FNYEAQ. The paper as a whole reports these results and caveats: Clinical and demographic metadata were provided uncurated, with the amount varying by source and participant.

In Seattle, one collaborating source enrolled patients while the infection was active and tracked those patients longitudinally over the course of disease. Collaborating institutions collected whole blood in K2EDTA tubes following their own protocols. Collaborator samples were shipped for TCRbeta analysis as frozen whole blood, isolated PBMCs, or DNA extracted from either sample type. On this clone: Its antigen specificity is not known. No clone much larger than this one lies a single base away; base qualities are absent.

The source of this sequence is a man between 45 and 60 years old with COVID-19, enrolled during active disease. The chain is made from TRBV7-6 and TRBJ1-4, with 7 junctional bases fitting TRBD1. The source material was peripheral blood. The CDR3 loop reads CASSLQWGRGYEKLFF. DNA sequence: TGTGCCAGCAGCTTACAATGGGGCAGGGGGTATGAAAAACTGTTTTTT.